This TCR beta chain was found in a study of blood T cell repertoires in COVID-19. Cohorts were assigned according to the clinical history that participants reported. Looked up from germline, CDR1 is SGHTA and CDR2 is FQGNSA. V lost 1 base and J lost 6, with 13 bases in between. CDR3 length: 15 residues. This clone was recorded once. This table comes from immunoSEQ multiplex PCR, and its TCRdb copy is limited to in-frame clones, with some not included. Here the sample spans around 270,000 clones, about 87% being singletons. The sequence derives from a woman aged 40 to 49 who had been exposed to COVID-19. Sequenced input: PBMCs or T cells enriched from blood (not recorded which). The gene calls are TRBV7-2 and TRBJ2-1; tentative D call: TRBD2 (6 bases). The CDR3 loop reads CASSLDPPGSNEQFF. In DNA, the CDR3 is TGTGCCAGCAGCTTAGACCCCCCCGGGAGCAATGAGCAGTTCTTC.